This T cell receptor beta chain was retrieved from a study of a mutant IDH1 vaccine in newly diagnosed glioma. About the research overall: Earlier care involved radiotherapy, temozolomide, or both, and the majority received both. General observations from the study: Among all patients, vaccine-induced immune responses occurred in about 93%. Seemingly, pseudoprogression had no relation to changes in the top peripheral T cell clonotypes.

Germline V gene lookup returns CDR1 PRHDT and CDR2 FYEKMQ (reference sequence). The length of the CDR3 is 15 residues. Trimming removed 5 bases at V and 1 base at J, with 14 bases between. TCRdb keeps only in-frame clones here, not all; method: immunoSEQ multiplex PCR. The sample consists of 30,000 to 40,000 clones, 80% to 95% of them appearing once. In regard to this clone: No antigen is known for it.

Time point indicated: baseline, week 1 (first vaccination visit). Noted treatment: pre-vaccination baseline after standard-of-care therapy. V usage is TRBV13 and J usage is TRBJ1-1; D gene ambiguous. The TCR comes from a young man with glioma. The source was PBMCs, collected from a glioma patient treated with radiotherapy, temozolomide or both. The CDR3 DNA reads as TGTGCCAGCAGCCCTTTCCCCGGGAGGAACACTGAAGCTTTCTTT. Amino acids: CASSPFPGRNTEAFF.